This TCR beta chain was sequenced in a study of T cell responses to AZD1222 COVID-19 vaccine. This table comes from immunoSEQ multiplex PCR, and its TCRdb copy is limited to in-frame clones, with some not included. The table lists roughly 95,000 clones, more than 85% of them singletons, with roughly 3.1% in the top ten. The CDR3 has 12 amino acids. Germline CDR1 and CDR2: GTSNPN and SVGIG (reference sequence). Trimming left V 1 base short and J 7 bases short, with 7 bases between. The sample consisted of peripheral blood, taken 28 days after the second AZD1222 dose. This TCR was recovered from an adult who received the AZD1222 COVID-19 vaccine. J is TRBJ1-4 and V is TRBV30; the D gene is possibly TRBD1 (5 bases). The CDR3 DNA reads TGTGCCTGGAGTGGGGGACGTGAAAAACTGTTTTTT. This codes for CAWSGGREKLFF.